Below are 9 T cell receptor beta chains sequenced from a single sample in a study of CD8 T cells in ankylosing spondylitis. TCRdb called the 5' RACE reads again in MiXCR, with one record for every CDR3 protein. Of 700,000 to 850,000 distinct CDR3 sequences listed, over 9.5% were seen once; the top ten hold approximately 0.51%. Whole-study results and caveats: What appeared characteristic of ankylosing spondylitis blood was a TCR beta motif of 7 or 8 highly homologous variants.

Their specific antigens are unknown. Sample: blood, either unsorted or a sorted T cell fraction (not recorded which). These receptors came from a male donor with ankylosing spondylitis.

This clonotype has just a few counts. This chain uses TRBV20-1 with TRBJ2-2; D is perhaps TRBD2 (6 bases). Germline-derived CDR1 and CDR2 are DFQATT and SNEGSKA (reference sequence). The ends were cut back, 3 bases at V and 4 bases at J, with 15 bases in the middle. This CDR3 contains 15 residues. The CDR3 loop reads CSASQYRTTTGELFF. The CDR3 DNA is TGCAGTGCTAGCCAGTACCGGACTACCACCGGGGAGCTGTTTTTT.

The rearrangement uses TRBV6-5 and TRBJ2-6; 7 positions agree with TRBD1. Trimming at V came to 4 bases and at J to 3 bases, leaving 9 bases not matched to a gene. Per the germline V gene, CDR1 is MNHEY and CDR2 is SVGAGI. This CDR3 has 17 amino acids. CDR3 region: CASSSTGWYGGANVLTF. The CDR3 DNA is TGTGCCAGCAGTTCGACAGGGTGGTATGGTGGGGCCAACGTCCTGACTTTC.

In its sample, this clonotype was seen many times. This chain joins TRBV7-2 and TRBJ2-2, with D possibly matching TRBD1 (9 bases). CDR3 length equals 21 residues. V was cut by 5 bases and J by 3 bases, with 31 bases left in between. Germline loops: CDR1 SGHTA, CDR2 FQGNSA. In DNA, the CDR3 is TGTGCCAGCAGCCGCCACAGGGGGCTTTATCTTGGTAGCGGGGACACCGGGGAGCTGTTTTTT. Translating it yields CASSRHRGLYLGSGDTGELFF. The full variable domain, completed using reference TRBV7-2 and TRBJ2-2, is GAGVSQSPSNKVTEKGKDVELRCDPISGHTALYWYRQSLGQGLEFLIYFQGNSAPDKSGLPSDRFSAERTGGSVSTLTIQRTQQEDSAVYLCASSRHRGLYLGSGDTGELFFGEGSRLTVL.

The genes are TRBV20-1 and TRBJ2-5, with 7 nucleotides matching TRBD2. There are 14 residues in the CDR3. Germline assignment: CDR1 DFQATT and CDR2 SNEGSKA (reference sequence). With V trimmed by 2 bases and J by 5 bases, 8 bases remained unmatched. CDR3 amino acids: CSARRLAVLETQYF. The CDR3, as DNA: TGCAGTGCTAGAAGACTAGCCGTTCTCGAGACCCAGTACTTC.

This clonotype showed up just a few times. The chain is built from TRBV6-5 and TRBJ1-3; no clear D. Per the germline V gene, CDR1 is MNHEY and CDR2 is SVGAGI. The CDR3 covers 14 residues. V lost 0 bases and J lost 4, with 7 bases in between. This CDR3 is CASSYSESGNTIYF. The CDR3 nucleotides read TGTGCCAGCAGTTACTCCGAGTCAGGAAACACCATATATTTT.

The sample holds a few counts of this clonotype. CDR3 sequence reads: CASSLEFGRPNYEQYF. In DNA form, the CDR3 reads TGCGCCAGCAGCTTGGAATTTGGCAGGCCCAATTACGAGCAGTACTTC. The chain combines TRBV5-1 with TRBJ2-7; D is ambiguous. Germline V gives CDR1 SGHRS, CDR2 YFSETQ. V shed 0 bases and J shed 4 bases, with 17 bases lying between them. The CDR3 runs 16 residues.

This clonotype occurred a few times. The J gene is TRBJ2-1, the V gene TRBV5-6; 9 nucleotides agree with TRBD2. Germline CDR1 SGHDT, CDR2 YYEEEE. The CDR3 extends over 15 amino acids. The ends lost 5 bases at V and 5 bases at J; junction bases unmatched: 8. DNA for the CDR3: TGTGCCAGCAGTTTCTTTCTAGCGGGAAACAATGAGCAGTTCTTC. Protein sequence: CASSFFLAGNNEQFF.

This clonotype has more than one count but fewer than ten. The rearrangement uses TRBV6-4 and TRBJ2-3, with TRBD2 matching over 11 bases. The germline V gene encodes CDR1 MRHNA and CDR2 SNTAGT. V was clipped by 0 bases and J by 2 bases; unmatched bases: 1. This CDR3 region has 16 residues. The CDR3 nucleotides are TGTGCCAGCAGTGACTCGACTAGCGGGGACACAGATACGCAGTATTTT. It yields the protein CASSDSTSGDTDTQYF.

The chain couples TRBV27 to TRBJ2-2; perhaps D is TRBD1 or TRBD2 (6 bases each). Germline V lookup: CDR1 MNHEY, CDR2 SMNVEV (reference sequence). This CDR3 is 15 amino acids long. V shed 6 bases and J shed 0 bases, with 11 bases lying between them. The CDR3 nucleotides are TGTGCCAGCAGGGGGGGCTCAGCGAACACCGGGGAGCTGTTTTTT. Translated: CASRGGSANTGELFF.